This T cell receptor (beta chain) was identified during a study of blood T cell repertoires in COVID-19. Background on the study: Both acute and convalescent COVID-19 samples were obtained from the United States, Italy and Spain.

While infection was still active, Seattle patients were enrolled and then followed longitudinally. The authors' processing: How many nucleated cells were present was estimated from reference gene primer amplification. Assay: immunoSEQ multiplex PCR; the TCRdb copy retains only in-frame clones and omits some. V and J calls plus clone size are reproduced from that table; the DNA served to infer D and trimming. The table includes 150,000 to 200,000 clones, about four fifths detected once. The V gene lost 6 bases and the J gene lost 6 bases, with 14 bases spanning the gap. The germline V gene encodes CDR1 MNHEY and CDR2 SMNVEV (reference sequence). The CDR3 runs to 13 residues.

The sequencing input was peripheral blood. The TCR was taken from a woman aged 80 or older with COVID-19, enrolled during active disease. The chain employs TRBV27 and TRBJ1-1; tentative D call: TRBD1 (6 bases). DNA for the CDR3: TGTGCCAGCAGACTTACAGGGTCCTCTGAAGCTTTCTTT. Its protein product is CASRLTGSSEAFF.